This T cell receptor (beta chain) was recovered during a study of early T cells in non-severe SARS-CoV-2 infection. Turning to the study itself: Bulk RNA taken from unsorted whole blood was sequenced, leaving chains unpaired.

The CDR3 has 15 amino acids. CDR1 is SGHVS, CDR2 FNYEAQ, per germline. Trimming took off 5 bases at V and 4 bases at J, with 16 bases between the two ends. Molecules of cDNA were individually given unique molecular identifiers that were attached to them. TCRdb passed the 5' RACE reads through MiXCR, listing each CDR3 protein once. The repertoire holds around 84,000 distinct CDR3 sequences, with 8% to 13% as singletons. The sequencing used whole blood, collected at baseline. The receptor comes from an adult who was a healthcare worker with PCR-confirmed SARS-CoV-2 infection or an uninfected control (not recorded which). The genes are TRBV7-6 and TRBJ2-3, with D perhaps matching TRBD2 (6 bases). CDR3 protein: CASSPFAGLADTQYF. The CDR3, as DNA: TGTGCCAGCAGCCCCTTCGCGGGGTTGGCAGATACGCAGTATTTT.